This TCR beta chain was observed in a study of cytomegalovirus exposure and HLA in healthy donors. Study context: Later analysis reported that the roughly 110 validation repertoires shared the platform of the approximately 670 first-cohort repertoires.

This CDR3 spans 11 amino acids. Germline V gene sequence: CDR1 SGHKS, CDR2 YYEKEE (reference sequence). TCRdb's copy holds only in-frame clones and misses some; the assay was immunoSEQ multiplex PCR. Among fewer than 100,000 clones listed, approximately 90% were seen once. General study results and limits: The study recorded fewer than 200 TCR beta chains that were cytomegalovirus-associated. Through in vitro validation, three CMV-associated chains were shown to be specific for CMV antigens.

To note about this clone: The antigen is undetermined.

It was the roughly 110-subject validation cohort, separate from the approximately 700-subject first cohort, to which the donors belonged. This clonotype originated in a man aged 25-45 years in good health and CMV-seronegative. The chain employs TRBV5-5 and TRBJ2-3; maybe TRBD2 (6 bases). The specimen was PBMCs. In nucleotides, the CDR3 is TGTAGGGCGGGGAGTACAGATACGCAGTATTTT. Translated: CRAGSTDTQYF.